Listed below are T cell receptor beta chains from one sample, sequenced in a study of T cell responses to AZD1222 COVID-19 vaccine. Assay: immunoSEQ multiplex PCR; the TCRdb copy retains only in-frame clones and omits some. The sample includes roughly 170,000 clones, 90% to 95% of them seen just once. This specimen consisted of peripheral blood, obtained on day 0 of AZD1222 vaccination. These receptors originate from an adult in good health. CDR3s include the opening cysteine and the closing phenylalanine or tryptophan. Each record gives: V gene, J gene, D gene, clone size, CDR3 DNA, CDR3 protein. D genes are given only for firm matches. Not all rows give a size; the values are once, few, many and, for expanded clones, a class.

>TRBV15|TRBJ2-1|.|.
TGTGCCACCAGCAGGGAGGGACGGAAGCACAATGAGCAGTTCTTC
CATSREGRKHNEQFF
>TRBV7-9|TRBJ1-6|.|.
TGTGCCAGCAGCGAGACCCAGCCCAATTCACCCCTCCACTTT
CASSETQPNSPLHF
>TRBV19|TRBJ2-7|TRBD2|few
TGTGCCAGTAGTAGCGGGGGGGACTTGTACGAGCAGTACTTC
CASSSGGDLYEQYF
>TRBV19|TRBJ1-3|.|once
TGTGCCAGTAGTATTTCATTCGTCTCTGGAAACACCATATATTTT
CASSISFVSGNTIYF
>TRBV19|TRBJ1-1|.|.
TGTGCCAGTAGAAGGATGAAGGACACTGAAGCTTTCTTT
CASRRMKDTEAFF
>TRBV5-4|TRBJ1-1|.|.
TGTGCCAGCAGCCCACTCCCAGGGGCGAACACTGAAGCTTTCTTT
CASSPLPGANTEAFF
>TRBV13|TRBJ2-7|.|many
TGTGCCAGCAGCTTAACAGAGTCCTACGAGCAGTACTTC
CASSLTESYEQYF
>TRBV7-9|TRBJ2-1|.|once
TGTGCCAGCAGCTTCGGGGTGACAACCTACAATGAGCAGTTCTTC
CASSFGVTTYNEQFF
>TRBV27|TRBJ1-1|.|.
TGTGCCAGCAGTTTGTACCCCCGAACTGAAGCTTTCTTT
CASSLYPRTEAFF
>TRBV7-9|TRBJ1-1|.|.
TGTGCCAGCAGCTTAAAGGGGATTGACACTGAAGCTTTCTTT
CASSLKGIDTEAFF
>TRBV5-6|TRBJ2-3|.|once
TGTGCCAGCAGCATTATAAGTTCAGATACGCAGTATTTT
CASSIISSDTQYF
>TRBV6-9|TRBJ1-1|.|.
TGTGCCAGCAGTCCCCTGGGCCTGCACTCAGGGAACACTGAAGCTTTCTTT
CASSPLGLHSGNTEAFF
>TRBV30|TRBJ1-3|.|.
TGTGCCTGGATCCCGGCAAACACCATATATTTT
CAWIPANTIYF
>TRBV5-6|TRBJ1-1|TRBD1|.
TGTGCCAGCAGCCCGACAGGGGGCCGCACTGAAGCTTTCTTT
CASSPTGGRTEAFF
>TRBV7-2|TRBJ1-6|.|few
TGTGCCAGCAGGTCCCCGTCGGGGTATAATTCACCCCTCCACTTT
CASRSPSGYNSPLHF
>TRBV5-6|TRBJ2-7|.|.
TGTGCCAGCAGCTCTCAATCGGGACCGAAGACCTACGAGCAGTACTTC
CASSSQSGPKTYEQYF
>TRBV28|TRBJ1-1|TRBD1|.
TGTGCCAGCAGTTTGCCAGGGGGCACTGAAGCTTTCTTT
CASSLPGGTEAFF
>TRBV11-2|TRBJ1-1|.|.
TGTGCCAGCAGCCCGTTGGTAGGGGGGGGCACTGAAGCTTTCTTT
CASSPLVGGGTEAFF
>TRBV10-3|TRBJ2-3|.|.
TGTGCCATCAGTGAGTCGAACTCTGGAGAGGCGCAGTATTTT
CAISESNSGEAQYF
>TRBV6-5|TRBJ2-1|.|.
TGTGCCAGCAGTTACGTCAGGTCCAATGAGCAGTTCTTC
CASSYVRSNEQFF
>TRBV7-7|TRBJ1-2|.|.
TGTGCTAGCAGCTCAAACGGGCCAGGGAGGGGCTACACCTTC
CASSSNGPGRGYTF
>TRBV29-1|TRBJ1-1|.|few
TGCAGCGTCCAAGGGCCATCGCCTGAAGCTTTCTTT
CSVQGPSPEAFF
>TRBV5-5|TRBJ1-1|.|.
TGTGCCAGCAGCTCTGGCGCGGCACCTAGCACTGAAGCTTTCTTT
CASSSGAAPSTEAFF
>TRBV18|TRBJ1-2|TRBD1|.
TGTGCCAGCTCGGCCGGGACAGGGGATAACTATGGCTACACCTTC
CASSAGTGDNYGYTF
>TRBV6-2/TRBV6-3|TRBJ2-1|.|.
TGTGCCAGCAGTTACTCCACGCCTCGGGACTTCTACAATGAGCAGTTCTTC
CASSYSTPRDFYNEQFF
>TRBV4-1|TRBJ2-7|TRBD1|.
TGCGCCAGCAGCCAACCGGGACAGAGTAGCTCCTACGAGCAGTACTTC
CASSQPGQSSSYEQYF
>TRBV4-1|TRBJ1-2|.|.
TGCGCCAGCAGCCAAGTCCGGGGGTATGGCTACACCTTC
CASSQVRGYGYTF
>TRBV5-6|TRBJ1-6|.|few
TGTGCCAGCAGCCCCGACGGACTCGAGGATTCACCCCTCCACTTT
CASSPDGLEDSPLHF
>TRBV5-1|TRBJ1-3|TRBD1|.
TGCGCCAGCCGGGACAGAGACTCTCTCTCTGGAAACACCATATATTTT
CASRDRDSLSGNTIYF
>TRBV11-3|TRBJ1-1|.|.
TGTGCCAGCAGCTTGTCGCGGGACACTGAAGCTTTCTTT
CASSLSRDTEAFF
>TRBV28|TRBJ1-2|.|.
TGTGCCAGCGGCGACTACAGGCCGAACTATGGCTACACCTTC
CASGDYRPNYGYTF
>TRBV18|TRBJ1-2|.|.
TGTGCCAGCTCACCACGAGGGGGCTATGGCTACACCTTC
CASSPRGGYGYTF
>TRBV28|TRBJ1-2|.|.
TGTGCCAGCAGTCTCGCTGACAGGTACTATGGCTACACCTTC
CASSLADRYYGYTF